These 27 T cell receptor beta chains share one sample of origin, sequenced in a study of blood T cell repertoires in COVID-19. Libraries were prepared by immunoSEQ multiplex PCR; TCRdb keeps only in-frame clonotypes and omits some of them. The profile covers 200,000 to 300,000 clones, with around 82% appearing a single time and 8% to 9.5% taken by the ten largest. What was sequenced was peripheral blood. The receptor source for this set is a human donor in a cohort sampled during active COVID-19.

This chain connects TRBV13 to TRBJ1-1; the D gene is possibly TRBD1 (6 bases). Germline-derived CDR1 and CDR2 are PRHDT and FYEKMQ (reference sequence). V lost 5 bases, J lost 5 bases, and 15 bases lay in between. The CDR3 contains 14 residues. The CDR3 DNA reads TGTGCCAGCAGCCCGGGACACACGGGGACTGAAGCTTTCTTT. Amino acid sequence: CASSPGHTGTEAFF.

This chain joins TRBV7-2 and TRBJ1-6, with D possibly TRBD1 on 6 matching bases. CDR3 length equals 13 residues. V was clipped by 3 bases and J by 7 bases, with 7 bases between them. Germline V gene data show CDR1 as SGHTA and CDR2 as FQGNSA. In nucleotides, the CDR3 is TGTGCCAGCAGCTTGCAGGGGAATTCACCCCTCCACTTT. It is translated as CASSLQGNSPLHF.

The chain joins TRBV5-1 to TRBJ2-7, with TRBD2 matching over 7 bases. The CDR3 is made up of 15 amino acids. Losses at the gene ends were 2 bases for V and 1 base for J; bases not matched to a gene: 6. Germline V gives CDR1 SGHRS, CDR2 YFSETQ. In DNA, the CDR3 is TGCGCCAGCAGCTTTAATGCGGGAGATTCCTACGAGCAGTACTTC. Encoded protein: CASSFNAGDSYEQYF.

The V call is TRBV12-5, the J call TRBJ2-7; D not certain. Deletions cut 0 bases from V and 6 bases from J, with 6 bases between. This CDR3 is 12 amino acids long. Germline V gives CDR1 LGHNT, CDR2 FRNRAP. The chain's CDR3 is CASGLVSSEQYF. CDR3 sequence (DNA): TGTGCTAGTGGTTTGGTATCGAGCGAGCAGTACTTC.

This sequence joins TRBV27 and TRBJ2-6, with D unresolved. The CDR3 is 15 amino acids. Germline CDR1 MNHEY, CDR2 SMNVEV (reference sequence). V was trimmed by 8 bases and J by 0 bases, leaving 11 bases between them. Here the CDR3 DNA reads TGTGCCAGCGGAACACAGAGCTCTGGGGCCAACGTCCTGACTTTC. Protein sequence: CASGTQSSGANVLTF.

This sequence joins TRBV18 and TRBJ2-7; TRBD2 aligns across 14 bases. The trim removed 2 bases at V and 3 bases at J, leaving 6 bases unmatched. Germline-derived CDR1 and CDR2 are KGHSH and LQKENI. The CDR3 is 17 residues long. CDR3 sequence: CASSPLRGLAGGYEQYF. DNA for the CDR3: TGTGCCAGCTCACCATTGAGAGGACTAGCGGGAGGCTACGAGCAGTACTTC.

The CDR3 DNA reads TGCGCCAGCAGGTCGGTTAGCGGGAGCACCGGGGAGCTGTTTTTT. Residues: CASRSVSGSTGELFF. V usage is TRBV5-1 and J usage is TRBJ2-2, with 9 nucleotides matching TRBD2. This CDR3 comprises 15 residues. V lost 5 bases, J lost 4 bases, and 6 bases stayed unmatched. Germline-derived CDR1 and CDR2 are SGHRS and YFSETQ.

This clone was recorded only once. V is TRBV5-1 and J is TRBJ1-6; 8 bases agree with TRBD1. The CDR3 extends over 13 amino acids. J was trimmed by 8 bases and V by 3 bases; bases with no gene match: 1. CDR1 is SGHRS, CDR2 YFSETQ, per germline. Here the CDR3 DNA reads TGCGCCAGCAGCTCGGGACAGGATTCACCCCTCCACTTT. Its translation is CASSSGQDSPLHF.

J is TRBJ2-7 and V is TRBV6-5, with D tentatively TRBD1 (5 bases). This CDR3 region has 14 residues. Per the germline V gene, CDR1 is MNHEY and CDR2 is SVGAGI. The ends were cut back, 0 bases at V and 5 bases at J, with 11 bases in the middle. For the CDR3, the DNA is TGTGCCAGCAGTTACTCAGGGGCTGGCAACGAGCAGTACTTC. It specifies CASSYSGAGNEQYF.

The chain has TRBV3-1 (or the pseudogene TRBV3-2) and TRBJ2-7; TRBD1 might be the D (6 bases). V lost 4 bases and J lost 0, with 10 bases in between. The germline gives CDR1 LGHDT, CDR2 YNNKEL (reference sequence). CDR3 length: 14 residues. The CDR3 is CASSRGTISYEQYF. For the CDR3, the DNA is TGTGCCAGCAGCCGGGGGACAATCTCCTACGAGCAGTACTTC.

V and J are TRBV3-1 (or the pseudogene TRBV3-2) and TRBJ2-3; 7 bases agree with TRBD2. Trimming took 2 bases from V and 5 from J; bases not matched to a gene: 10. Germline CDR1 reads LGHDT; CDR2 reads YNNKEL (reference sequence). The CDR3 loop spans 16 amino acids. The CDR3 DNA follows: TGTGCCAGCAGCCAAAGACTAGCTTATAAGGTAGATACGCAGTATTTT. Translating gives CASSQRLAYKVDTQYF.

The V and J genes are TRBV7-9 and TRBJ2-7, with TRBD2 identical over 12 bases. The CDR3 loop spans 14 amino acids. Losses at the gene ends were 5 bases for V and 2 bases for J; bases not matched to a gene: 1. Germline V CDR1 and CDR2: SEHNR, FQNEAQ (reference sequence). Written as DNA, the CDR3 is TGTGCCAGCAGCCGGACTAGCGGGGCCTACGAGCAGTACTTC. As protein: CASSRTSGAYEQYF.

This clone was detected only once. The chain uses TRBV28 and TRBJ2-3, with D perhaps matching TRBD2 (5 bases). The CDR3 totals 14 residues. Germline lookup yields CDR1 MDHEN and CDR2 SYDVKM. Trimming took off 5 bases at V and 0 bases at J, with 9 bases between the two ends. The CDR3 sequence: CASSPGVSTDTQYF. In nucleotides, the CDR3 is TGTGCCAGCAGTCCCGGGGTTAGCACAGATACGCAGTATTTT.

Written as DNA, the CDR3 is TGTGCCAGCTCATTCGCGGGGGCTGGGACTGAAGCTTTCTTT. It translates to CASSFAGAGTEAFF. This chain connects TRBV5-6 to TRBJ1-1; a possible D gene is TRBD1 (6 bases). Germline values: CDR1 SGHDT, CDR2 YYEEEE. The CDR3 totals 14 residues. The V gene lost 7 bases and the J gene lost 5 bases, with 18 bases spanning the gap.

The chain uses TRBV29-1 and TRBJ2-2; D ambiguous. The CDR3 runs 14 residues. The germline V gene encodes CDR1 SQVTM and CDR2 ANQGSEA. Trimming took off 4 bases at V and 1 base at J, with 10 bases between the two ends. In DNA form, the CDR3 reads TGCAGCGTTGCTGTCCTTCTGAACACCGGGGAGCTGTTTTTT. It is translated as CSVAVLLNTGELFF.

In its sample, this clone was seen once. This rearrangement joins TRBV18 to TRBJ2-1; TRBD2 matches 9 bases. V shed 3 bases, J shed 3 bases, and the junction held 12 bases outside the gene matches. The CDR3 loop spans 18 amino acids. The germline V gene encodes CDR1 KGHSH and CDR2 LQKENI. CDR3 region: CASSPGSSGGIFYNEQFF. DNA for the CDR3: TGTGCCAGCTCACCCGGTAGCAGCGGGGGGATTTTCTACAATGAGCAGTTCTTC.

The V gene is TRBV10-2, the J gene TRBJ2-1; TRBD2 agrees at 11 bases. Trimming removed 6 bases from V and 7 bases from J; junction bases left unmatched: 11. Germline loops: CDR1 WSHSY, CDR2 SAAADI. This CDR3 has 16 amino acids. CDR3: CASSSPTGLAANEQFF. The CDR3 coding sequence is TGCGCCAGCAGCTCTCCTACGGGACTAGCGGCTAATGAGCAGTTCTTC.

This clone was observed a single time. The chain has TRBV29-1 and TRBJ2-5, with TRBD2 as a possible D gene (6 bases). The CDR3 extends over 14 amino acids. Germline loops: CDR1 SQVTM, CDR2 ANQGSEA. Trimming removed 2 bases from V and 0 bases from J, with 10 bases in between. Here the CDR3 reads CSVENAGYQETQYF. CDR3 bases: TGCAGCGTTGAAAATGCGGGATACCAAGAGACCCAGTACTTC.

J is TRBJ2-4 and V is TRBV5-1, with 7 bases that match TRBD2. The germline V gene has CDR1 SGHRS and CDR2 YFSETQ. The CDR3 consists of 16 residues. The trim removed 3 bases at V and 1 base at J, leaving 7 bases unmatched. CDR3 nucleotides: TGCGCCAGCAGCTCTTACGGGGAGGGGGCCAAAAACATTCAGTACTTC. Translated, it gives CASSSYGEGAKNIQYF.

This rearrangement joins TRBV27 to TRBJ1-1; possible D gene TRBD1, 6 bases. This CDR3 contains 15 residues. Germline-derived CDR1 and CDR2 are MNHEY and SMNVEV (reference sequence). V gave up 7 bases and J gave up 6 bases, with 21 bases separating them. As DNA, the CDR3 is TGTGCCAGCACCACGCTTACGAACTCAGGGGCTGAAGCTTTCTTT. Encoded protein: CASTTLTNSGAEAFF.

The chain employs TRBV4-1 and TRBJ1-1; possibly TRBD1 for D (5 bases). CDR3 length: 15 amino acids. Germline V gives CDR1 MGHRA, CDR2 YSYEKL. Trimming took 3 bases from V and 2 from J, leaving 13 bases between them. The CDR3 sequence is CASSHTRGRNTEAFF. Here the CDR3 DNA reads TGCGCCAGCAGCCATACGCGGGGACGAAACACTGAAGCTTTCTTT.

The gene calls are TRBV5-1 and TRBJ1-5, with 7 bases that match TRBD1. The CDR3 covers 14 residues. Germline CDR1 is SGHRS and CDR2 is YFSETQ. The junction had 4 bases not matched to a gene; V was cut back by 5 bases and J by 2 bases. CDR3 nucleotides: TGCGCCAGCAGGTCCGGGACAGGCAATCAGCCCCAGCATTTT. Translated, it gives CASRSGTGNQPQHF.

This clone was seen a handful of times. V is TRBV7-2 and J is TRBJ2-2, with 8 bases that match TRBD2. The CDR3 contains 16 residues. Germline assignment: CDR1 SGHTA and CDR2 FQGNSA. Trimming at V came to 5 bases and at J to 1 base, leaving 6 bases not matched to a gene. CDR3 loop: CASSPNSGVNTGELFF. CDR3 in DNA: TGTGCCAGCAGCCCTAATAGCGGGGTGAACACCGGGGAGCTGTTTTTT.

The V gene is TRBV2, the J gene TRBJ2-1, with TRBD1 matching over 8 bases. Germline V gene sequence: CDR1 SNHLY, CDR2 FYNNEI. V shed 3 bases, J shed 7 bases, and the junction held 26 bases outside the gene matches. This CDR3 has 21 amino acids. Here the CDR3 reads CASSEWRRARGPHQVINEQFF. For the CDR3, the DNA is TGTGCCAGCAGTGAGTGGAGAAGGGCCAGGGGGCCGCACCAGGTAATTAATGAGCAGTTCTTC.

The V and J genes are TRBV3-1 (or the pseudogene TRBV3-2) and TRBJ2-3; 10 bases are a match to TRBD1. V was pared by 4 bases and J by 10 bases, with 11 bases of the junction left unmatched. In germline, CDR1 is LGHDT, CDR2 YNNKEL (reference sequence). The CDR3 is made up of 15 amino acids. The CDR3 DNA reads TGTGCCAGCAGCCGTCAGACAGGGGGCTCCTCAGCGCAGTATTTT. Translated, it gives CASSRQTGGSSAQYF.

The chain links TRBV5-1 to TRBJ2-7, with a tentative D call TRBD2 (5 bases). V lost 4 bases, J lost 3 bases, and 14 bases lay in between. This CDR3 is 14 amino acids long. Germline V gene sequence: CDR1 SGHRS, CDR2 YFSETQ. For the CDR3, the DNA is TGCGCCAGCAGCCAAACCGGGATTCTCTACGAGCAGTACTTC. Its protein product is CASSQTGILYEQYF.

This chain joins TRBV7-9 and TRBJ2-2; the D is unclear. The germline CDR1 and CDR2 sequences are SEHNR and FQNEAQ (reference sequence). The V end lost 4 bases, the J end lost 7 bases, and 10 bases lay between the germline ends. There are 13 residues in the CDR3. Written as DNA, the CDR3 is TGTGCCAGCAGCTCCCTTATGCGCGGGGAGCTGTTTTTT. Amino acid sequence: CASSSLMRGELFF.